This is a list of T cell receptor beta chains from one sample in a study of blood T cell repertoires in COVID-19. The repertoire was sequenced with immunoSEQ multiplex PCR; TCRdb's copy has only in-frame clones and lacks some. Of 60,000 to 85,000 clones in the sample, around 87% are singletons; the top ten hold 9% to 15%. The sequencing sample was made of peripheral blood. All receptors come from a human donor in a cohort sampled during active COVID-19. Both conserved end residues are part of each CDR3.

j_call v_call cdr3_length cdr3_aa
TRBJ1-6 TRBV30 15 CAWRRPGGMNSPLHF
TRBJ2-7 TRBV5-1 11 CASSFAYEQYF
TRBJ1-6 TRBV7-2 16 CASSPRQGGHNSPLHF
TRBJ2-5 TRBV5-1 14 CASSLGASGETQYF
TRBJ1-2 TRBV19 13 CASSPTGDYGYTF
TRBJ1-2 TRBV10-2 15 CASSESGRGAHGYTF
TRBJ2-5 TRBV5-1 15 CASSLGVQGEETQYF
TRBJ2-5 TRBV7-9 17 CASSLVKQLSAAETQYF
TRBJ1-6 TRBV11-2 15 CASSYRTGDNSPLHF
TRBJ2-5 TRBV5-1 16 CASSSQTSSGPKTQYF
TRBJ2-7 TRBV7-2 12 CASSLVSGEQYF
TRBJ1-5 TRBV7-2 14 CASSFRGSGQPQHF
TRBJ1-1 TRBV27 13 CAIVDFMNTEAFF
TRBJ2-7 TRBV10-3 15 CAISERVRAFHEQYF
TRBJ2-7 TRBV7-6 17 CASSLAGASGGLYEQYF
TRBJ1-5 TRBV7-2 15 CASSLVVGADQPQHF
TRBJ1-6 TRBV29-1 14 CSDRRGTGGAPLHF
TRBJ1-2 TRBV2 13 CASSDLDRGRYTF
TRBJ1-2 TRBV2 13 CASMGDRGYGYTF
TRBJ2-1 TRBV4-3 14 CASSPQARDNEQFF
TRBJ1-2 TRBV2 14 CASSGGQGRVGYTF
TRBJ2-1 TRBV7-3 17 CASSLIGVQGAVNEQFF
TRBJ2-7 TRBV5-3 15 CARRYHRDRVYEQYF
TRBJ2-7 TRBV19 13 CASSIRATREQYF
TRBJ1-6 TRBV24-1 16 CATSEQDRSYNSPLHF
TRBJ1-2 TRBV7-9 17 CASSLVGTDRVKVIYTF
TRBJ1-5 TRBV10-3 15 CAISESRQGIQPQHF
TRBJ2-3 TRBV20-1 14 CSASMAGATDTQYF
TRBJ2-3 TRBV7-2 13 CASSPRGADTQYF
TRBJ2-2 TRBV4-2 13 CASSPRATGELFF
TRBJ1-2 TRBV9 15 CASSFITRDSYGYTF
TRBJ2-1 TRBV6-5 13 CASRKRGHNEQFF
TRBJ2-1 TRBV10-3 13 CAITEGQYNEQFF
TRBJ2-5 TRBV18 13 CASSPGQGGTQYF
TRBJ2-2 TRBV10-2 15 CASSESSGLGGELFF
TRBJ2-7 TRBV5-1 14 CASSLGQGIYEQYF
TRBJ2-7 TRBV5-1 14 CASSTGQVPYEQYF
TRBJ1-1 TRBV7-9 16 CASSRQWTGADTEAFF